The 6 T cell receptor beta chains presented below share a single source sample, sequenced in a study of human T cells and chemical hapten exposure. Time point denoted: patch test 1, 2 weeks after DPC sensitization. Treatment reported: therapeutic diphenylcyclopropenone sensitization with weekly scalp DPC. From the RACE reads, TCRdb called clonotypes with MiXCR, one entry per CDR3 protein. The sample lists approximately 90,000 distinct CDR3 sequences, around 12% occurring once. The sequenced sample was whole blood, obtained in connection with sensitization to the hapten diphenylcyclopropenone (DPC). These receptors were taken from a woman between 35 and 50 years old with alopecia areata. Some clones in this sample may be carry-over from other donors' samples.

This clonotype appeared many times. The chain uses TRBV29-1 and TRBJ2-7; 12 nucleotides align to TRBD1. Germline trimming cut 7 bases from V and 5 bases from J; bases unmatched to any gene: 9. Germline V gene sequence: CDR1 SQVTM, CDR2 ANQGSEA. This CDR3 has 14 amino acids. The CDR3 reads CSARGQGAVHEQYF. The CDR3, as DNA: TGCAGCGCCAGGGGACAGGGGGCGGTCCACGAGCAGTACTTC.

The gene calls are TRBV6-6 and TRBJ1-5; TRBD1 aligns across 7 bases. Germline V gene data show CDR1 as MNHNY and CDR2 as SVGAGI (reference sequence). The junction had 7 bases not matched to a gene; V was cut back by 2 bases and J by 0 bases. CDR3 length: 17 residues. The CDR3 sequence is CASSYSGQAYSNQPQHF. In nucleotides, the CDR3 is TGTGCCAGCAGTTACAGCGGACAGGCTTATAGCAATCAGCCCCAGCATTTT.

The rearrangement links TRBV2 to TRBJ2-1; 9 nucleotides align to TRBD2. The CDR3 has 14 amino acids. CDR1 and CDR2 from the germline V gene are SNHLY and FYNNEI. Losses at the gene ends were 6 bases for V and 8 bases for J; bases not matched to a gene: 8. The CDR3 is CASRGIAGADEQFF. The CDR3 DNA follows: TGTGCCAGCAGAGGAATAGCGGGAGCCGATGAGCAGTTCTTC.

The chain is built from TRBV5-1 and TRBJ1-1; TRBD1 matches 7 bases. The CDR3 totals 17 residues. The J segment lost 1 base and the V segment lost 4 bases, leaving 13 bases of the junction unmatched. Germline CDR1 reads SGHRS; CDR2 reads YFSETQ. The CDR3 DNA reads TGCGCCAGCAGCCCTGGTGAGGGGGCACGGCGGAACACTGAAGCTTTCTTT. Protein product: CASSPGEGARRNTEAFF.

CDR3 loop: CASSQVGGDTQYF. As DNA, the CDR3 is TGCGCCAGCAGCCAAGTGGGGGGAGATACGCAGTATTTT. This chain links TRBV4-1 with TRBJ2-3; D perhaps matches TRBD2 (6 bases). V shed 1 base and J shed 5 bases, with 7 bases lying between them. The CDR3 extends over 13 amino acids. The germline V gene encodes CDR1 MGHRA and CDR2 YSYEKL.

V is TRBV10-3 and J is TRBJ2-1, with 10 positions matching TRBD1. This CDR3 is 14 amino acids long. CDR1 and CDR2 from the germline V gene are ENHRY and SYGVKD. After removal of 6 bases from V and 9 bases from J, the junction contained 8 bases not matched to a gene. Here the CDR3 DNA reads TGTGCCATCAGATGGACAGGGGGAAGTGGTGAGCAGTTCTTC. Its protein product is CAIRWTGGSGEQFF.